Judged by abundance, the clone carrying this TCR beta chain is medium-sized. The data derive from a study of T-cell memory formation after mild COVID-19. In TCRdb, the 5' RACE reads were re-called with MiXCR into one record per CDR3 protein. The sample lists roughly 280,000 distinct CDR3 sequences, 7.5% to 9.5% occurring once. This CDR3 is built from 15 residues. Trimming left V 2 bases short and J 1 base short, with 10 bases between. Germline lookup yields CDR1 SGHRS and CDR2 YFSETQ. The specimen was PBMCs or a T cell subset sorted from them (not recorded which). The V and J genes are TRBV5-1 and TRBJ1-5; D perhaps matches TRBD1 (5 bases). The receptor's source is a man aged 18 to 29 who had mild COVID-19 (a few samples of this study predate the infection). Cell type and time point are not known. In nucleotides, the CDR3 is TGCGCCAGCAGCTTTACAGGCTCGAGCAATCAGCCCCAGCATTTT. Translation gives CASSFTGSSNQPQHF.